This T cell receptor (beta chain) comes out of a study of blood T cell repertoires in COVID-19. Study overall: COVID-19 samples, acute and convalescent, were from the United States, Italy and Spain.

TCRdb's copy holds only in-frame clones and misses some; the assay was immunoSEQ multiplex PCR. This table has 300,000 to 350,000 clones, 80% to 90% appearing once. Residents of under 25 US areas, aged about 18 to 89 years, made up the participants. Recovered participants had two consecutive negative NP/OP PCR tests, healthcare professional clearance, or symptom resolution. Source material: PBMCs or T cells enriched from blood (not recorded which). This clonotype was obtained from a man aged 30-40 years who had recovered from COVID-19.

The CDR3 here is CASSQSPGVGYEQYF. For the CDR3, the DNA is TGTGCCAGCAGCCAATCGCCAGGGGTTGGCTACGAGCAGTACTTC. V and J are TRBV3-1 (or the pseudogene TRBV3-2) and TRBJ2-7; TRBD1 is a possible D gene (6 bases). V lost 2 bases, J lost 3 bases, and 14 bases lay in between. The CDR3 is 15 amino acids. Germline V gene sequence: CDR1 LGHDT, CDR2 YNNKEL (reference sequence).